The 25 T cell receptor beta chains below all came from one sample that was sequenced in a study of shared clonotypes between healthy human individuals (TCRdb year 2020). Library construction relied on the immunoSEQ multiplex PCR assay. This immuneACCESS table, as held by TCRdb, lists in-frame sequences with V and J called but not all clones. Of the missing ones, under half trace to an unresolved V gene in checked studies; the others have no known cause. The sample table lists roughly 500,000 clones, more than 75% of them with a count of one. About 13% of the sample rests with the top ten. The sample comprised PBMCs. These receptors came from a middle-aged woman in good health. Some clones in this sample may be carry-over from other donors' samples.

This clone was counted between two and nine times. This chain connects TRBV30 to TRBJ2-1; D call uncertain. The germline V gene encodes CDR1 GTSNPN and CDR2 SVGIG (reference sequence). V lost 5 bases to trimming and J lost 4 bases, with 12 bases between them. The CDR3 contains 13 residues. CDR3 loop: CAWDTGSYNEQFF. The CDR3 coding sequence is TGTGCCTGGGATACCGGGTCTTACAATGAGCAGTTCTTC.

The rearrangement joins TRBV7-9 to TRBJ2-7, with D tentatively TRBD1 (6 bases). Germline V CDR1 and CDR2: SEHNR, FQNEAQ (reference sequence). This CDR3 is built from 15 residues. With 2 bases removed from V and 0 bases from J, the gap between germline ends came to 11 bases. The CDR3 nucleotides read TGTGCCAGCAGCTTAAAGGGGGACAACTCCTACGAGCAGTACTTC. This gives the protein CASSLKGDNSYEQYF.

The V gene is TRBV30, the J gene TRBJ1-5; the D is unclear. CDR1 GTSNPN and CDR2 SVGIG come from the germline V gene (reference sequence). The CDR3 sequence is 15 residues long. The V end was cut by 2 bases, the J end by 1 base, with 12 bases between. As DNA, the CDR3 is TGTGCCTGGAGTTCCGGACTGGTGAGCAATCAGCCCCAGCATTTT. Amino acid sequence: CAWSSGLVSNQPQHF.

This chain joins TRBV19 and TRBJ1-4, with 7 nucleotides matching TRBD1. The junction had 6 bases not matched to a gene; V was cut back by 4 bases and J by 4 bases. This CDR3 is 15 amino acids long. Germline V CDR1 and CDR2: LNHDA, SQIVND (reference sequence). Here the CDR3 DNA reads TGTGCCAGTAGTAGTCGGGACAGCCATAATGAAAAACTGTTTTTT. Residues: CASSSRDSHNEKLFF.

The chain is built from TRBV2 and TRBJ1-1; 8 bases fit TRBD1. The CDR3 runs to 13 residues. The ends lost 7 bases at V and 1 base at J; junction bases unmatched: 2. In germline, CDR1 is SNHLY, CDR2 FYNNEI. CDR3 sequence (DNA): TGTGCCAGCACTGGACAGGGGAACACTGAAGCTTTCTTT. Translated: CASTGQGNTEAFF.

The chain joins TRBV10-2 to TRBJ2-7; D gene uncertain. From germline, CDR1 is WSHSY and CDR2 SAAADI. There are 15 residues in the CDR3. The V end lost 6 bases, the J end lost 1 base, and 16 bases lay between the germline ends. As DNA, the CDR3 is TGCGCCAGCAGCGTCTACGGTCGGACGTCCTACGAGCAGTACTTC. This translates into CASSVYGRTSYEQYF.

The V call is TRBV11-2, the J call TRBJ2-7, with 7 bases that match TRBD2. There are 14 residues in the CDR3. V lost 1 base and J lost 2; bases outside the gene matches: 2. The germline V gene has CDR1 SGHAT and CDR2 FQNNGV. This chain's CDR3 is CASSLGGGTYEQYF. In DNA form, the CDR3 reads TGTGCCAGCAGCTTAGGCGGGGGAACCTACGAGCAGTACTTC. The full variable domain, rest sourced from reference TRBV11-2 and TRBJ2-7, is EAGVAQSPRYKIIEKRQSVAFWCNPISGHATLYWYQQILGQGPKLLIQFQNNGVVDDSQLPKDRFSAERLKGVDSTLKIQPAKLEDSAVYLCASSLGGGTYEQYFGPGTRLTVT.

The chain has TRBV29-1 and TRBJ2-7; 8 positions agree with TRBD2. Germline CDR1 reads SQVTM; CDR2 reads ANQGSEA. V shed 6 bases and J 3 bases; nucleotides not matched to a gene: 25. This CDR3 region has 19 residues. The CDR3 DNA is TGCAGCGTGTGGTCCCGGGGCAGACATACTAGCGGAACACACTACGAGCAGTACTTC. It codes for CSVWSRGRHTSGTHYEQYF.

Comments on this clone: The same CDR3 arises from other DNA sequences in this sample as well. The chain uses TRBV30 and TRBJ1-5; D is perhaps TRBD1 (5 bases). The CDR3 loop spans 14 amino acids. Per the germline V gene, CDR1 is GTSNPN and CDR2 is SVGIG (reference sequence). The V end lost 5 bases, the J end lost 2 bases, and 13 bases lay between the germline ends. The CDR3 nucleotides read TGTGCCTGGGGTTCCGTGGGGGGCAATCAGCCCCAGCATTTT. Translation: CAWGSVGGNQPQHF. The entire variable domain, with the rest obtained from reference TRBV30 and TRBJ1-5, is as follows: SQTIHQWPATLVQPVGSPLSLECTVEGTSNPNLYWYRQAAGRGLQLLFYSVGIGQISSEVPQNLSASRPQDRQFILSSKKLLLSDSGFYLCAWGSVGGNQPQHFGDGTRLSIL.

This clone was seen more than once but under ten times. This sequence joins TRBV16 and TRBJ1-4; D gene uncertain. V lost 6 bases to trimming and J lost 10 bases, with 12 bases between them. This CDR3 has 12 residues. Germline V CDR1 and CDR2: KGHSY, FQNENV. CDR3 nucleotides: TGTGCCAGCAGTACCCAGACCGGAAAACTGTTTTTT. Protein product: CASSTQTGKLFF.

The chain is built from TRBV4-2 and TRBJ2-1; 10 positions match TRBD2. Germline V gives CDR1 LGHNA, CDR2 YNFKEQ. The CDR3 extends over 15 amino acids. After removal of 4 bases from V and 6 bases from J, the junction contained 6 bases not matched to a gene. CDR3 DNA sequence: TGTGCCAGCAGCCGAGGACTAGCGGAGCTCAATGAGCAGTTCTTC. As protein: CASSRGLAELNEQFF.

The chain links TRBV5-1 to TRBJ1-1; D may be TRBD1 (6 bases). The CDR3 covers 15 residues. V shed 0 bases and J shed 4 bases, with 13 bases lying between them. Looked up from germline, CDR1 is SGHRS and CDR2 is YFSETQ. The CDR3 here is CASSLVQGGITEAFF. The CDR3 DNA sequence: TGCGCCAGCAGCTTGGTACAGGGTGGGATCACTGAAGCTTTCTTT.

The chain carries TRBV4-1 and TRBJ2-1; 10 positions agree with TRBD2. With 1 base clipped from V and 1 base from J, the junction kept 4 bases outside the gene matches. The CDR3 spans 17 residues. Germline CDR1 reads MGHRA; CDR2 reads YSYEKL. The CDR3 DNA is TGCGCCAGCAGCCAAGGGGCTAGCGGGAGTTCCTACAATGAGCAGTTCTTC. As protein: CASSQGASGSSYNEQFF.

This chain links TRBV14 with TRBJ2-3; D is unresolved. Looked up from germline, CDR1 is SGHDN and CDR2 is FVKESK. V lost 5 bases and J lost 8, with 14 bases in between. The CDR3 loop spans 13 amino acids. CDR3 amino acids: CASSKRVESTQYF. Here the CDR3 DNA reads TGTGCCAGCAGCAAAAGGGTTGAGAGTACGCAGTATTTT.

A few counts support this clone. The V gene is TRBV28, the J gene TRBJ1-1, with a possible D match to TRBD1 (6 bases). The germline gives CDR1 MDHEN, CDR2 SYDVKM. V lost 11 bases to trimming and J lost 1 base, with 14 bases between them. The CDR3 consists of 13 residues. CDR3 loop: CASLRGANTEAFF. The CDR3 DNA reads as TGTGCCTCCCTCAGGGGCGCGAACACTGAAGCTTTCTTT.

The chain has TRBV29-1 and TRBJ2-5; TRBD2 aligns across 13 bases. V lost 4 bases to trimming and J lost 2 bases; unmatched junction nucleotides: 4. The CDR3 sequence is 15 residues long. CDR1 is SQVTM and CDR2 is ANQGSEA in the germline V gene. The CDR3 nucleotides read TGCAGCGTTGCAGGACTAGCGGGAGAACAAGAGACCCAGTACTTC. Its protein product is CSVAGLAGEQETQYF.

The count of this clone is one. The gene calls are TRBV4-3 and TRBJ2-6; D gene ambiguous. The CDR3 extends over 17 amino acids. The germline V and J ends were trimmed by 0 bases and 0 bases, with 9 bases remaining between them. Per the germline V gene, CDR1 is LGHNA and CDR2 is YSLEER. Here the CDR3 reads CASSQEPPGSGANVLTF. The DNA for the CDR3 is TGCGCCAGCAGCCAAGAACCTCCAGGCTCTGGGGCCAACGTCCTGACTTTC.

The chain joins TRBV6-6 to TRBJ2-7; 9 bases are a match to TRBD2. Trimming took 0 bases from V and 7 from J; bases not matched to a gene: 10. Germline CDR1 is MNHNY and CDR2 is SVGAGI (reference sequence). The CDR3 is 16 amino acids. CDR3 protein: CASSYSVTSGPTEQYF. Here the CDR3 DNA reads TGTGCCAGCAGTTACTCAGTGACTAGCGGACCTACGGAGCAGTACTTC.

The J gene is TRBJ1-1, the V gene TRBV6-5, with TRBD1 as a possible D gene (5 bases). V lost 2 bases, J lost 4 bases, and 11 bases lay in between. CDR3 length equals 14 residues. CDR1 MNHEY and CDR2 SVGAGI come from the germline V gene. CDR3 loop: CASSYAGLATEAFF. DNA for the CDR3: TGTGCCAGCAGTTACGCAGGGTTGGCCACTGAAGCTTTCTTT.

The chain has TRBV9 and TRBJ2-2, with D possibly TRBD2 on 6 matching bases. The CDR3 consists of 15 residues. Germline assignment: CDR1 SGDLS and CDR2 YYNGEE. V shed 0 bases and J shed 1 base, with 7 bases lying between them. CDR3 region: CASSVVAENTGELFF. As DNA, the CDR3 is TGTGCCAGCAGCGTAGTAGCGGAGAACACCGGGGAGCTGTTTTTT.

The rearrangement links TRBV15 to TRBJ2-1; no firm D call. CDR3 size: 16 residues. V gave up 1 base and J gave up 6 bases, with 16 bases separating them. Per germline, CDR1 LNHNV and CDR2 YYDKDF (reference sequence). CDR3: CATSRVTSIPRNEQFF. The DNA of the CDR3 is TGTGCCACCAGCAGAGTAACCTCAATCCCTCGCAATGAGCAGTTCTTC. The full variable domain, in which reference TRBV15 and TRBJ2-1 provide the parts outside the CDR3, is DAMVIQNPRYQVTQFGKPVTLSCSQTLNHNVMYWYQQKSSQAPKLLFHYYDKDFNNEADTPDNFQSRRPNTSFCFLDIRSPGLGDTAMYLCATSRVTSIPRNEQFFGPGTRLTVL.

The chain recombines TRBV7-9 with TRBJ1-3; D is undetermined. The CDR3 has 15 residues. Germline lookup yields CDR1 SEHNR and CDR2 FQNEAQ (reference sequence). The ends were cut back, 7 bases at V and 2 bases at J, with 15 bases in the middle. CDR3 nucleotides: TGTGCCAGCACCCTGGACGCTCCCACTGGAAACACCATATATTTT. Protein product: CASTLDAPTGNTIYF.

To note about this clone: It differs at one base from a far larger clone, so likely a read error. The rearrangement links TRBV2 to TRBJ1-1; D uncertain. CDR3 length equals 13 residues. Germline V CDR1 and CDR2: SNHLY, FYNNEI. Trimming removed 7 bases at V and 1 base at J, with 10 bases between. CDR3 region: CASTQRPNTEAFF. The CDR3 DNA follows: TGTGCCAGCACCCAACGGCCGAACACTGAAGCTTTCTTT.

CDR3 sequence: CASSEELAGFYSPSYNEQFF. The CDR3 DNA reads as TGTGCCAGCAGTGAAGAGCTAGCGGGTTTTTACTCGCCCTCCTACAATGAGCAGTTCTTC. The chain joins TRBV28 to TRBJ2-1; 8 nucleotides align to TRBD2. The CDR3 is 20 residues long. Trimming removed 5 bases from V and 0 bases from J; junction bases left unmatched: 18. The germline gives CDR1 MDHEN, CDR2 SYDVKM.

The V call is TRBV9, the J call TRBJ1-2; TRBD1 matches at 8 bases. The CDR3 has 14 amino acids. The J segment lost 10 bases and the V segment lost 4 bases, leaving 12 bases of the junction unmatched. Germline-derived CDR1 and CDR2 are SGDLS and YYNGEE. Here the CDR3 DNA reads TGTGCCAGCAGCCTAACCCCTCAGGGGGCAGTCTACACCTTC. Its protein product is CASSLTPQGAVYTF.